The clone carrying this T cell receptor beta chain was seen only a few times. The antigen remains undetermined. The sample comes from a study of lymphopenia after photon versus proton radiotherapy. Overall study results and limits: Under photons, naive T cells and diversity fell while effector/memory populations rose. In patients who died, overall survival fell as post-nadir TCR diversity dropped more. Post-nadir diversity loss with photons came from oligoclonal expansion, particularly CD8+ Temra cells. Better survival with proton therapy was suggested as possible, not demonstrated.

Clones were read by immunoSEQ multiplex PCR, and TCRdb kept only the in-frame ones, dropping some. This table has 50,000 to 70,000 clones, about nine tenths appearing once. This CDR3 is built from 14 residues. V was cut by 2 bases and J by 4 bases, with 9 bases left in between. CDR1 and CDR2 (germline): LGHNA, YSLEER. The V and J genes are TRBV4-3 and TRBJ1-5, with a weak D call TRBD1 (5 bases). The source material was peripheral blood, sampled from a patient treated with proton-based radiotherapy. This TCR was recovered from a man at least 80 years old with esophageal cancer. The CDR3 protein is CASSQRGGNQPQHF. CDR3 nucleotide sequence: TGCGCCAGCAGCCAACGCGGGGGGAATCAGCCCCAGCATTTT.